This TCR beta chain was documented in a study of CD8 T cells in ankylosing spondylitis. Study-level findings and limits: Ankylosing spondylitis blood appeared to be characterized by a TCR beta motif of about 8 highly homologous variants.

Using quantitative 5'-RACE with molecular barcodes, the authors made TCR beta libraries. MiXCR, applied by TCRdb to the 5' RACE reads, yields one record per CDR3 protein. The data contain approximately 110,000 distinct CDR3 sequences, 24% of them singletons. Only a few counts were recorded for this clonotype. The target antigen is unknown. The CDR3 consists of 18 residues. Germline CDR1 reads SGDLS; CDR2 reads YYNGEE. V gave up 2 bases and J gave up 0 bases; unmatched junction bases: 11. The V and J genes are TRBV9 and TRBJ2-4; 7 bases line up with TRBD2. The specimen sequenced was synovial fluid, either unsorted or a sorted T cell fraction (not recorded which). The receptor was isolated from a male donor with ankylosing spondylitis. The CDR3 sequence: CASSVADGGSLAKNIQYF. Written as DNA, the CDR3 is TGTGCCAGCAGCGTGGCGGACGGCGGGAGTCTAGCCAAAAACATTCAGTACTTC.